The 20 T cell receptor beta chains below all came from one sample that was sequenced in a study of Ad26.COV2.S vaccination and SARS-CoV-2 variants. The sample's treatment: roughly 20 received Ad26.COV2.S at low or high dose, single or two shots; 5 received placebo; per-sample allocation not given. Repertoires come from day 63 after the first vaccine or placebo injection. The data were produced by immunoSEQ multiplex PCR, yet TCRdb's version contains in-frame clones alone and is incomplete. Seen here are more than 400,000 clones, about 90% observed once, and the top ten hold about 1.6%. Sequenced here: peripheral blood, sampled in a trial of Ad26.COV2.S vaccine versus placebo. The receptors here all came from a person aged 18-65 years who received the Ad26.COV2.S COVID-19 vaccine or a placebo.

V gene TRBV18 combines with J gene TRBJ2-7; D is possibly TRBD2 (5 bases). CDR1 is KGHSH and CDR2 is LQKENI in the germline V gene. The CDR3 spans 13 residues. The V end was cut by 3 bases, the J end by 6 bases, with 12 bases between. This CDR3 is CASSPGEGREQYF. CDR3 DNA: TGTGCCAGCTCACCCGGAGAGGGTCGCGAGCAGTACTTC.

CDR3 coding DNA: TGTGCCAGCAGTGAGTCGGGGGCCGAGACCCAGTACTTC. Its protein is CASSESGAETQYF. The J gene is TRBJ2-5, the V gene TRBV2; D is possibly TRBD1 or TRBD2 (6 bases each). The CDR3 length is 13 residues. V gave up 3 bases and J gave up 5 bases, with 10 bases separating them. Germline V lookup: CDR1 SNHLY, CDR2 FYNNEI. The entire variable domain, with the rest obtained from reference TRBV2 and TRBJ2-5, is as follows: EPEVTQTPSHQVTQMGQEVILRCVPISNHLYFYWYRQILGQKVEFLVSFYNNEISEKSEIFDDQFSVERPDGSNFTLKIRSTKLEDSAMYFCASSESGAETQYFGPGTRLLVL.

The rearrangement uses TRBV10-3 and TRBJ2-7; the D is unclear. The CDR3 extends over 13 amino acids. The ends were cut back, 4 bases at V and 0 bases at J, with 7 bases in the middle. The germline V gene encodes CDR1 ENHRY and CDR2 SYGVKD. DNA of the CDR3: TGTGCCATCAGTGGACGTAGCTCCTACGAGCAGTACTTC. Protein product: CAISGRSSYEQYF.

The rearrangement uses TRBV19 and TRBJ1-5, with TRBD1 as a possible D gene (5 bases). Germline values: CDR1 LNHDA, CDR2 SQIVND (reference sequence). CDR3 size: 15 residues. The V and J ends lost 5 bases and 4 bases respectively, with 15 bases between them. The CDR3 bases are TGTGCCAGTAGTGGTAGACAGTCAATAAATCAGCCCCAGCATTTT. Translation gives CASSGRQSINQPQHF. Using reference TRBV19 and TRBJ1-5 for the parts outside the CDR3, the full variable domain is DGGITQSPKYLFRKEGQNVTLSCEQNLNHDAMYWYRQDPGQGLRLIYYSQIVNDFQKGDIAEGYSVSREKKESFPLTVTSAQKNPTAFYLCASSGRQSINQPQHFGDGTRLSIL.

V gene TRBV7-2 combines with J gene TRBJ2-1; TRBD2 might be the D (7 bases). The CDR3 spans 16 residues. Trimming took 3 bases from V and 8 from J, leaving 20 bases between them. CDR1 SGHTA and CDR2 FQGNSA come from the germline V gene. CDR3 DNA: TGTGCCAGCAGCTTTGGGGGCCGGGGGGCTAAGGATGAGCAGTTCTTC. It encodes CASSFGGRGAKDEQFF.

The V and J genes are TRBV7-2 and TRBJ2-4; D perhaps matches TRBD2 (6 bases). Germline V gives CDR1 SGHTA, CDR2 FQGNSA. Trimming took 7 bases from V and 7 from J, leaving 26 bases between them. This CDR3 is built from 17 residues. The CDR3 DNA reads TGTGCCAGCACCGAACTGGCGGGGACCTTTCCGTCCAACATTCAGTACTTC. It translates to CASTELAGTFPSNIQYF.

The CDR3 coding sequence is TGTGCCAGCTCACCAAAAACAGGCAACACTGAAGCTTTCTTT. It is translated as CASSPKTGNTEAFF. V and J are TRBV18 and TRBJ1-1, with D maybe TRBD1 (5 bases). Germline V CDR1 and CDR2: KGHSH, LQKENI. The CDR3 runs 14 residues. The V end was cut by 2 bases, the J end by 2 bases, with 9 bases between.

This clone was seen at least ten times. This chain joins TRBV28 and TRBJ1-5, with a weak D call TRBD1 (5 bases). The V gene lost 5 bases and the J gene lost 0 bases, with 17 bases spanning the gap. The CDR3 spans 17 residues. Germline V gene data show CDR1 as MDHEN and CDR2 as SYDVKM. Written as DNA, the CDR3 is TGTGCCAGCAGTCCACGGGACGGATTTTATAGCAATCAGCCCCAGCATTTT. Residues: CASSPRDGFYSNQPQHF.

On this clone: Other DNA sequences in this specimen translate into the identical CDR3. The V gene is TRBV28, the J gene TRBJ2-7; D gene unclear. Trimming removed 1 base from V and 6 bases from J, with 4 bases in between. This CDR3 spans 11 amino acids. CDR1 is MDHEN, CDR2 SYDVKM, per germline. The CDR3 sequence is CASSLLGEQYF. The DNA for the CDR3 is TGTGCCAGCAGTTTATTGGGCGAGCAGTACTTC.

The genes are TRBV15 and TRBJ2-3; D not resolved. CDR1 LNHNV and CDR2 YYDKDF come from the germline V gene (reference sequence). The CDR3 totals 14 residues. V lost 0 bases and J lost 2, with 6 bases in between. The CDR3 nucleotides read TGTGCCACCAGCAGAGATTTGAACACAGATACGCAGTATTTT. As protein: CATSRDLNTDTQYF.

The chain combines TRBV5-5 with TRBJ2-7; D may be TRBD2 (7 bases). V dropped 4 bases and J dropped 0 bases, with 14 bases sitting between them. CDR1 is SGHKS, CDR2 YYEKEE, per germline (reference sequence). CDR3 length: 15 amino acids. CDR3 in DNA: TGTGCCAGCAGCCGGGCGGGGGCCACCTCCTACGAGCAGTACTTC. Its translation is CASSRAGATSYEQYF.

The rearrangement joins TRBV21-1 to TRBJ1-1. TRBV21-1 is marked as a pseudogene. The CDR3 consists of 11 residues. In DNA form, the CDR3 reads TGTGCCCTACTGCGGAACACTGAAGCTTTCTTT. Protein product: CALLRNTEAFF.

J is TRBJ2-3 and V is TRBV10-3, with 7 bases lining up with TRBD2. The ends lost 11 bases at V and 1 base at J; junction bases unmatched: 9. Germline V lookup: CDR1 ENHRY, CDR2 SYGVKD. The CDR3 sequence is 14 residues long. CDR3 nucleotides: TGTGCCGGGGGGGAGGGGCTTGGCACAGATACGCAGTATTTT. Amino acid sequence: CAGGEGLGTDTQYF.

The chain has TRBV7-2 and TRBJ1-1, with a tentative D call TRBD1 (5 bases). The V end was cut by 3 bases, the J end by 0 bases, with 8 bases between. Per germline, CDR1 SGHTA and CDR2 FQGNSA. This CDR3 comprises 14 residues. DNA for the CDR3: TGTGCCAGCAGCTTCGGGACCATGAACACTGAAGCTTTCTTT. Its translation: CASSFGTMNTEAFF.

The gene calls are TRBV7-2 and TRBJ2-7, with 11 bases lining up with TRBD2. Germline trimming cut 1 base from V and 7 bases from J; bases unmatched to any gene: 3. CDR3 size: 14 residues. In germline, CDR1 is SGHTA, CDR2 FQGNSA. The DNA of the CDR3 is TGTGCCAGCAGCTTAGTAGCGGGGGGGCGGGAGCAGTACTTC. It codes for CASSLVAGGREQYF.

This clone was seen a single time. The chain uses TRBV27 and TRBJ2-1, with 7 bases fitting TRBD2. Germline CDR1 MNHEY, CDR2 SMNVEV (reference sequence). The J segment lost 2 bases and the V segment lost 3 bases, leaving 4 bases of the junction unmatched. This CDR3 is 15 amino acids long. CDR3 nucleotide sequence: TGTGCCAGCAGTTTTGGGGCGGGGGCCTACAATGAGCAGTTCTTC. It yields the protein CASSFGAGAYNEQFF.

This clone was counted once. This chain connects TRBV25-1 to TRBJ2-5; D gene ambiguous. The CDR3 contains 12 residues. Trimming shortened V by 3 bases and J by 6 bases, and 8 bases separated the two germline ends. In germline, CDR1 is MGHDK, CDR2 SYGVNS. The DNA of the CDR3 is TGTGCCAGCAGTGATCTTCGAAAGACCCAGTACTTC. This gives the protein CASSDLRKTQYF.

The chain combines TRBV12-3 or TRBV12-4 with TRBJ2-7; 7 bases map to TRBD1. Unmatched junction bases numbered 5, after V lost 6 bases and J lost 3 bases. This CDR3 is 13 amino acids long. The CDR3: CASRQGFGYEQYF. The CDR3 DNA reads TGTGCCAGCAGACAGGGGTTTGGCTACGAGCAGTACTTC.

The V gene is TRBV7-2, the J gene TRBJ1-4; a possible D gene is TRBD1 (6 bases). V was clipped by 2 bases and J by 4 bases, with 14 bases between them. This CDR3 is 16 amino acids long. The germline V gene encodes CDR1 SGHTA and CDR2 FQGNSA. The CDR3, as DNA: TGTGCCAGCAGCTTAAGGGCGGGGGCGGTTAATGAAAAACTGTTTTTT. Protein product: CASSLRAGAVNEKLFF.

The CDR3 DNA follows: TGCGCCAGCAGTCACGGGGGGATGGTTAAAGGGGAGACCCAGTACTTC. Translating it yields CASSHGGMVKGETQYF. This sequence joins TRBV4-3 and TRBJ2-5; 7 bases are a match to TRBD2. The V gene's germline CDR1 is LGHNA and CDR2 YSLEER. The CDR3 is made up of 16 amino acids. After removal of 6 bases from V and 5 bases from J, the junction contained 15 bases not matched to a gene.